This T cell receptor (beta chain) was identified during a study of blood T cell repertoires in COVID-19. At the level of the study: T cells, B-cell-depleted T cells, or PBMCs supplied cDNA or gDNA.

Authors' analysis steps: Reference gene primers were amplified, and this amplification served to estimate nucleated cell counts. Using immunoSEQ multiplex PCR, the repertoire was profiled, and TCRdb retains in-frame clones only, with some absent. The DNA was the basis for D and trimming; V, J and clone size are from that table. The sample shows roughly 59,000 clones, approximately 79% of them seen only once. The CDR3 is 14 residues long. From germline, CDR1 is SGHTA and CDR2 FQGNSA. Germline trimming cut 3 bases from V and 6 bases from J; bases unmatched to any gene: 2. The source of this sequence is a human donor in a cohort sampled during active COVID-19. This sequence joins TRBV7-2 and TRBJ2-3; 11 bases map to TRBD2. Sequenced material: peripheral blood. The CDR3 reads CASSFSGRVDTQYF. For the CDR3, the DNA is TGTGCCAGCAGCTTTAGCGGGAGGGTCGATACGCAGTATTTT.